The 29 T cell receptor beta chains below were found in one sample sequenced in a study of CD8 T cells in ankylosing spondylitis. Whole-study findings and limits: A TCR beta motif made of several highly homologous variants seemed typical of ankylosing spondylitis blood.

What these receptors recognize is not known. Each CDR3 protein is one row after TCRdb ran MiXCR on the 5' RACE reads. The sample shows fewer than 450,000 distinct CDR3 sequences, 15% to 20% of them seen only once. The sequenced sample was blood, either unsorted or a sorted T cell fraction (not recorded which). The receptors here all came from a male donor with ankylosing spondylitis.

This chain uses TRBV3-1 with TRBJ1-5, with a tentative D call TRBD1 (6 bases). The CDR3 extends over 14 amino acids. CDR1 and CDR2 from the germline V gene are LGHDT and YNNKEL (reference sequence). The V end lost 5 bases, the J end lost 6 bases, and 14 bases lay between the germline ends. In DNA form, the CDR3 reads TGTGCCAGCAGCGGGACCCAAGGGGGTCAGCCCCAGCATTTT. Residues: CASSGTQGGQPQHF.

This clonotype was seen a few times. The rearrangement uses TRBV5-5 and TRBJ2-7; the match to TRBD1 covers 7 bases. Per the germline V gene, CDR1 is SGHKS and CDR2 is YYEKEE (reference sequence). This CDR3 spans 15 amino acids. V shed 3 bases and J 0 bases; nucleotides not matched to a gene: 6. CDR3 in amino acids: CASSSRTGYSYEQYF. The CDR3 DNA reads as TGTGCCAGCAGCTCCCGGACAGGATACTCCTACGAGCAGTACTTC.

In this sample, this clonotype turned up a few times. The chain carries TRBV4-2 and TRBJ2-2; D is undetermined. Trimming removed 2 bases at V and 11 bases at J, with 9 bases between. CDR3 size: 12 residues. Per germline, CDR1 LGHNA and CDR2 YNFKEQ. The CDR3 spells CASSQSTRELFF. CDR3 nucleotide sequence: TGTGCCAGCAGCCAATCGACACGCGAGCTGTTTTTT.

There are many counts of this clonotype. The chain links TRBV28 to TRBJ2-4; D gene uncertain. V lost 2 bases and J 0 bases, leaving 11 bases between the germline ends. The germline V gene encodes CDR1 MDHEN and CDR2 SYDVKM. The CDR3 covers 16 residues. The CDR3 nucleotides read TGTGCCAGCAGTTTAGTTCAGTCCATAGCCAAAAACATTCAGTACTTC. Translation gives CASSLVQSIAKNIQYF.

On this clonotype: This could be a read error, since a much larger clone is one nucleotide away. This chain uses TRBV2 with TRBJ2-1; 8 bases agree with TRBD2. This CDR3 is built from 15 residues. CDR1 and CDR2 (germline): SNHLY, FYNNEI. Here the CDR3 reads CASSALGLDYNEQIF. The CDR3 nucleotides are TGTGCCAGCAGTGCACTGGGACTAGACTACAATGAGCAGATCTTC. The variable domain in full, with the rest retrieved from reference TRBV2 and TRBJ2-1, is EPEVTQTPSHQVTQMGQEVILRCVPISNHLYFYWYRQILGQKVEFLVSFYNNEISEKSEIFDDQFSVERPDGSNFTLKIRSTKLEDSAMYFCASSALGLDYNEQIFGPGTRLTVL.

This clonotype showed up many times. The V gene is TRBV7-3, the J gene TRBJ2-2; 9 nucleotides match TRBD1. The CDR3 spans 15 residues. V shed 2 bases and J 3 bases; nucleotides not matched to a gene: 1. Germline values: CDR1 SGHTA, CDR2 FQGTGA. The DNA for the CDR3 is TGTGCCAGCAGCTTAGGGGACAGGGACACCGGGGAGCTGTTTTTT. It encodes CASSLGDRDTGELFF.

The V call is TRBV7-2, the J call TRBJ1-5; the match to TRBD1 covers 8 bases. Per germline, CDR1 SGHTA and CDR2 FQGNSA. The CDR3 is 14 amino acids. V dropped 5 bases and J dropped 11; count of bases not matched to a gene: 11. The CDR3 spells CASSRDRRTRAQHF. The CDR3 DNA reads as TGTGCCAGCAGCCGGGACAGGAGGACTCGAGCCCAGCATTTT.

V gene TRBV3-1 combines with J gene TRBJ1-6; no clear D. V was pared by 4 bases and J by 8 bases, with 9 bases between. This CDR3 contains 13 residues. CDR1 is LGHDT and CDR2 is YNNKEL in the germline V gene (reference sequence). In DNA form, the CDR3 reads TGTGCCAGCAGCCGACTCCTTGATTCACCCCTCCACTTT. It yields the protein CASSRLLDSPLHF.

This clonotype showed up many times. V usage is TRBV18 and J usage is TRBJ2-7, with no clear D. Per the germline V gene, CDR1 is KGHSH and CDR2 is LQKENI. The CDR3 covers 14 residues. The ends were cut back, 2 bases at V and 0 bases at J, with 8 bases in the middle. CDR3 DNA: TGTGCCAGCTCACCAGGGCAGAGCTCCTACGAGCAGTACTTC. Protein sequence: CASSPGQSSYEQYF.

This clonotype was detected only a few times. J is TRBJ1-6 and V is TRBV7-9; no firm D call. Germline V lookup: CDR1 SEHNR, CDR2 FQNEAQ (reference sequence). Trimming removed 1 base from V and 5 bases from J, with 6 bases in between. This CDR3 is built from 14 residues. This chain's CDR3 is CASSLGHDNSPLHF. Here the CDR3 DNA reads TGTGCCAGCAGCTTAGGACACGATAATTCACCCCTCCACTTT. Filled out from reference TRBV7-9 and TRBJ1-6, the complete variable domain reads DTGVSQNPRHKITKRGQNVTFRCDPISEHNRLYWYRQTLGQGPEFLTYFQNEAQLEKSRLLSDRFSAERPKGSFSTLEIQRTEQGDSAMYLCASSLGHDNSPLHFGNGTRLTVT.

This clonotype was observed many times. V usage is TRBV29-1 and J usage is TRBJ1-2, with no clear D. The CDR3 runs to 13 residues. V was cut by 3 bases and J by 6 bases, with 14 bases left in between. Germline CDR1 reads SQVTM; CDR2 reads ANQGSEA. CDR3 loop: CSVDHRREDGYTF. CDR3 nucleotide sequence: TGCAGCGTTGACCATCGACGAGAGGATGGCTACACCTTC.

The chain uses TRBV5-1 and TRBJ2-1; the D gene is possibly TRBD2 (6 bases). The CDR3 spans 15 residues. Trimming took 5 bases from V and 4 from J, leaving 16 bases between them. Germline V CDR1 and CDR2: SGHRS, YFSETQ. Here the CDR3 reads CASRIGTPQYNEQFF. CDR3 sequence (DNA): TGCGCCAGCAGGATTGGGACTCCTCAATACAATGAGCAGTTCTTC. Filled out from reference TRBV5-1 and TRBJ2-1, the complete variable domain reads KAGVTQTPRYLIKTRGQQVTLSCSPISGHRSVSWYQQTPGQGLQFLFEYFSETQRNKGNFPGRFSGRQFSNSRSEMNVSTLELGDSALYLCASRIGTPQYNEQFFGPGTRLTVL.

This clonotype was recorded a few times. The chain carries TRBV5-4 and TRBJ2-5, with 12 bases that match TRBD2. V shed 6 bases, J shed 5 bases, and the junction held 5 bases outside the gene matches. CDR3 length equals 14 residues. CDR1 SGHNT and CDR2 YYREEE come from the germline V gene (reference sequence). Written as DNA, the CDR3 is TGTGCCAGCACCTCTAGCGGGGGGGCTGAGACCCAGTACTTC. Protein: CASTSSGGAETQYF. Full variable domain (missing parts from reference TRBV5-4 and TRBJ2-5): ETGVTQSPTHLIKTRGQQVTLRCSSQSGHNTVSWYQQALGQGPQFIFQYYREEENGRGNFPPRFSGLQFPNYSSELNVNALELDDSALYLCASTSSGGAETQYFGPGTRLLVL.

The gene calls are TRBV4-2 and TRBJ2-3; 9 nucleotides line up with TRBD1. The CDR3 has 18 amino acids. With V trimmed by 2 bases and J by 4 bases, 13 bases remained unmatched. The V gene's germline CDR1 is LGHNA and CDR2 YNFKEQ. CDR3 DNA: TGTGCCAGCAGCCAAAGGCTCCCGGGACAGGGTACCGCAGATACGCAGTATTTT. This sequence encodes CASSQRLPGQGTADTQYF.

This clonotype was seen only a few times. The rearrangement uses TRBV5-5 and TRBJ2-1, with 11 bases fitting TRBD2. The CDR3 runs 15 residues. V dropped 1 base and J dropped 8; count of bases not matched to a gene: 5. The germline V gene encodes CDR1 SGHKS and CDR2 YYEKEE (reference sequence). CDR3 nucleotides: TGTGCCAGCAGCTTGTTGCTAGCGGGAGGTTATGAGCAGTTCTTC. Translated, it gives CASSLLLAGGYEQFF.

This clonotype was seen only a few times. This chain links TRBV5-6 with TRBJ2-1; possibly TRBD2 for D (5 bases). Trimming took off 4 bases at V and 7 bases at J, with 12 bases between the two ends. The CDR3 contains 13 residues. Germline values: CDR1 SGHDT, CDR2 YYEEEE. CDR3 DNA: TGTGCCAGCAGCCCGGAGGTACGGAATGAGCAGTTCTTC. This gives the protein CASSPEVRNEQFF.

V is TRBV12-3 or TRBV12-4 and J is TRBJ2-5, with D possibly matching TRBD1 (5 bases). This CDR3 has 16 residues. V was pared by 2 bases and J by 2 bases, with 15 bases between. Here the CDR3 DNA reads TGTGCCAGCAGTTTAAGTAAGGGGAAGCTACAAGAGACCCAGTACTTC. Protein: CASSLSKGKLQETQYF.

The chain joins TRBV30 to TRBJ1-1; D is perhaps TRBD1 (5 bases). CDR1 and CDR2 (germline): GTSNPN, SVGIG (reference sequence). The CDR3 sequence is 15 residues long. Trimming left V 1 base short and J 0 bases short, with 12 bases between. CDR3 nucleotides: TGTGCCTGGAGTGCAAACAGGTTGATGAACACTGAAGCTTTCTTT. This gives the protein CAWSANRLMNTEAFF.

The chain combines TRBV5-1 with TRBJ2-3; the D gene is possibly TRBD2 (5 bases). In germline, CDR1 is SGHRS, CDR2 YFSETQ. The CDR3 loop spans 15 amino acids. V was pared by 3 bases and J by 2 bases, with 13 bases between. The CDR3 is CASSWESPPTDTQYF. The CDR3 region has the DNA TGCGCCAGCAGCTGGGAGTCACCACCCACAGATACGCAGTATTTT.

This chain links TRBV29-1 with TRBJ1-2; D is undetermined. The V end was cut by 4 bases, the J end by 4 bases, with 10 bases between. Germline loops: CDR1 SQVTM, CDR2 ANQGSEA. The CDR3 covers 12 residues. The CDR3 bases are TGCAGCGTTGCGGCCTACGCCTATGGCTACACCTTC. Translating gives CSVAAYAYGYTF.

In this sample, this clonotype turned up a few times. J is TRBJ2-1 and V is TRBV11-1; 12 positions agree with TRBD2. Unmatched junction bases numbered 8, after V lost 5 bases and J lost 0 bases. The CDR3 totals 18 residues. Germline V CDR1 and CDR2: SGHAT, FQDESV (reference sequence). The CDR3 bases are TGTGCCAGCAGCAAACCTAGCGGGGGGGGTAGCTCCTACAATGAGCAGTTCTTC. It translates to CASSKPSGGGSSYNEQFF. The whole variable domain, filled in from reference TRBV11-1 and TRBJ2-1, reads EAEVAQSPRYKITEKSQAVAFWCDPISGHATLYWYRQILGQGPELLVQFQDESVVDDSQLPKDRFSAERLKGVDSTLKIQPAELGDSAMYLCASSKPSGGGSSYNEQFFGPGTRLTVL.

This rearrangement joins TRBV28 to TRBJ2-7; TRBD2 aligns across 7 bases. Germline lookup yields CDR1 MDHEN and CDR2 SYDVKM. J was trimmed by 3 bases and V by 6 bases; bases with no gene match: 8. The CDR3 has 14 amino acids. The CDR3 bases are TGTGCCAGCAGATCCCAGGGCGGGGGCTACGAGCAGTACTTC. Translating it yields CASRSQGGGYEQYF. Using reference TRBV28 and TRBJ2-7 for the parts outside the CDR3, the full variable domain is DVKVTQSSRYLVKRTGEKVFLECVQDMDHENMFWYRQDPGLGLRLIYFSYDVKMKEKGDIPEGYSVSREKKERFSLILESASTNQTSMYLCASRSQGGGYEQYFGPGTRLTVT.

CDR3 sequence (DNA): TGCAGTGCTAGAGTAAGTGAGAACACTGAAGCTTTCTTT. Its translation: CSARVSENTEAFF. V usage is TRBV20-1 and J usage is TRBJ1-1; the D is unclear. Germline loops: CDR1 DFQATT, CDR2 SNEGSKA (reference sequence). This CDR3 has 13 amino acids. With 1 base removed from V and 1 base from J, the gap between germline ends came to 7 bases.

The V call is TRBV30, the J call TRBJ2-2; 7 positions match TRBD1. V lost 7 bases, J lost 1 base, and 3 bases stayed unmatched. Germline V gene sequence: CDR1 GTSNPN, CDR2 SVGIG (reference sequence). The CDR3 contains 13 residues. CDR3 nucleotide sequence: TGTGCCTCCGACAGGGTGAACACCGGGGAGCTGTTTTTT. Amino acid sequence: CASDRVNTGELFF.

In its sample, this clonotype was seen a few times. The rearrangement joins TRBV29-1 to TRBJ2-7, with D perhaps matching TRBD1 or TRBD2 (5 bases each). The CDR3 has 12 amino acids. V lost 7 bases and J 2 bases, leaving 12 bases between the germline ends. The germline V gene has CDR1 SQVTM and CDR2 ANQGSEA. DNA of the CDR3: TGCAGCGCCTTGGTGGGGGCCTACGAGCAGTACTTC. The encoded protein is CSALVGAYEQYF.

This clonotype was counted a few times. This chain joins TRBV18 and TRBJ2-1; the D gene is possibly TRBD2 (5 bases). The ends were cut back, 6 bases at V and 6 bases at J, with 9 bases in the middle. CDR1 and CDR2 (germline): KGHSH, LQKENI. The CDR3 has 12 residues. DNA of the CDR3: TGTGCCAGCTCCTTCGGGATCAATGAGCAGTTCTTC. It yields the protein CASSFGINEQFF.

This clonotype was observed many times. V and J are TRBV11-2 and TRBJ1-6; D unresolved. Germline lookup yields CDR1 SGHAT and CDR2 FQNNGV. V was shortened by 0 bases and J by 9 bases, with 6 bases between the two germline ends. The CDR3 length is 13 residues. The chain's CDR3 is CASSLDTGSPLHF. For the CDR3, the DNA is TGTGCCAGCAGCTTAGACACGGGTTCACCCCTCCACTTT.

This clonotype was observed a few times. The V and J genes are TRBV12-3 or TRBV12-4 and TRBJ2-1; weak D call: TRBD1 (6 bases). V dropped 2 bases and J dropped 8 bases, with 13 bases sitting between them. This CDR3 has 14 residues. Here the CDR3 reads CASSLLRDKDEQFF. Here the CDR3 DNA reads TGTGCCAGCAGTTTATTGAGGGACAAAGATGAGCAGTTCTTC.

This clonotype has only a few counts. This sequence joins TRBV4-1 and TRBJ1-6; TRBD1 matches 12 bases. The CDR3 is 19 residues long. Germline lookup yields CDR1 MGHRA and CDR2 YSYEKL. After removal of 1 base from V and 5 bases from J, the junction contained 9 bases not matched to a gene. The CDR3 nucleotides read TGCGCCAGCAGCCAAGCACCGGGACAGGGGGCGGGGAATAATTCACCCCTCCACTTT. This codes for CASSQAPGQGAGNNSPLHF.